At least ten counts were recorded for the clone carrying this T cell receptor beta chain. The data belong to a study of shared clonotypes between healthy human individuals. Study in general: Per donor, CD8 memory used one plate, CD8 naive used two, CD4 memory used three and CD4 naive used three.

Measured with immunoSEQ multiplex PCR; TCRdb has only the in-frame clones, and not every one. The repertoire holds over 95,000 clones, with around 68% as singletons. V lost 6 bases, J lost 8 bases, and 15 bases stayed unmatched. The V gene's germline CDR1 is MDHEN and CDR2 SYDVKM. The CDR3 is made up of 17 amino acids. The sequence was collected from a woman in her 30s in good health. The rearrangement links TRBV28 to TRBJ2-1; 11 bases are shared with TRBD2. The sequenced sample was memory CD8+ T cells sorted from blood. Sample subset: CD45RO+ cells pooled with CCR7-negative TemRA cells. CDR3 loop: CASRTPLAGAHQDEQFF. CDR3 sequence (DNA): TGTGCCAGCAGGACCCCACTAGCGGGAGCCCACCAGGATGAGCAGTTCTTC.